Sequencing of this T cell receptor beta chain was carried out in a study of a mutant IDH1 vaccine in newly diagnosed glioma. The time point was: week 5, during vaccination. Each vaccine dose was 300 ug of mutant IDH1 20-mer peptide, with topical imiquimod. The astrocytomas were IDH1-mutant, ATRX-negative, and WHO grade 3 or 4. The CDR3 covers 16 residues. CDR1 is KGHSH and CDR2 is LQKENI in the germline V gene. Trimming removed 6 bases at V and 0 bases at J, with 14 bases between. Points on this clone: Antigen unknown.

Libraries were prepared by immunoSEQ multiplex PCR; TCRdb keeps only in-frame clonotypes and omits some of them. The sample consists of about 51,000 clones, around 80% of them appearing once. The sample consisted of PBMCs, taken from a glioma patient whose treatment included an IDH1 peptide vaccine. This receptor was taken from a woman in her thirties or forties with glioma. This chain connects TRBV18 to TRBJ2-2; D is perhaps TRBD2 (6 bases). For the CDR3, the DNA is TGTGCCAGCTCTCGGGACTTCAACGCGAACACCGGGGAGCTGTTTTTT. This translates into CASSRDFNANTGELFF.